What follows are 8 T cell receptor beta chains derived from one specimen sequenced in a study of blood T cell repertoires in COVID-19. Produced via immunoSEQ multiplex PCR; TCRdb's table is partial and in-frame only. The sample lists roughly 150,000 clones, around 73% occurring once. Sequenced sample: peripheral blood. All receptors come from a man in his 60s who had recovered from COVID-19.

J is TRBJ2-7 and V is TRBV14; no definite D call. There are 14 residues in the CDR3. Trimming cost V 0 bases and J 3 bases, with 9 bases left between them. Germline V gene lookup returns CDR1 SGHDN and CDR2 FVKESK. The DNA for the CDR3 is TGTGCCAGCAGCCAAGAATGGCAGTTCTACGAGCAGTACTTC. This sequence encodes CASSQEWQFYEQYF.

This chain uses TRBV19 with TRBJ1-6, with D unclear. There are 15 residues in the CDR3. Germline CDR1 LNHDA, CDR2 SQIVND (reference sequence). Trimming left V 5 bases short and J 10 bases short, with 18 bases between. The CDR3 spells CASSPGGRKGSPLHF. In DNA form, the CDR3 reads TGTGCCAGTAGTCCCGGAGGGAGGAAAGGATCACCCCTCCACTTT.

This clone turned up a few times. The genes are TRBV5-1 and TRBJ2-1, with 10 bases identical to TRBD2. The CDR3 length is 15 residues. With 1 base clipped from V and 7 bases from J, the junction kept 5 bases outside the gene matches. CDR1 is SGHRS, CDR2 YFSETQ, per germline. The CDR3, as DNA: TGCGCCAGCAGCTTGTCTAGCGGGAGTAGGAATGAGCAGTTCTTC. Its translation is CASSLSSGSRNEQFF.

The chain links TRBV18 to TRBJ1-2, with D possibly being TRBD1 (5 bases). V shed 2 bases and J shed 2 bases, with 12 bases lying between them. CDR1 and CDR2 from the germline V gene are KGHSH and LQKENI. This CDR3 contains 15 residues. DNA for the CDR3: TGTGCCAGCTCACCAGGGGCGACAGAAAACTATGGCTACACCTTC. This sequence encodes CASSPGATENYGYTF.

The chain employs TRBV5-5 and TRBJ1-2, with TRBD1 matching over 9 bases. The CDR3 is 15 amino acids. Germline V CDR1 and CDR2: SGHKS, YYEKEE (reference sequence). V shed 3 bases, J shed 6 bases, and the junction held 9 bases outside the gene matches. The CDR3 protein is CASSYLWTGEDGYTF. The CDR3 DNA reads as TGTGCCAGCAGCTATCTCTGGACAGGGGAGGATGGCTACACCTTC.

The J gene is TRBJ2-6, the V gene TRBV6-2 or TRBV6-3; the match to TRBD2 covers 10 bases. Looked up from germline, CDR1 is MNHEY and CDR2 is SVGEGT. The CDR3 has 19 residues. The ends lost 0 bases at V and 2 bases at J; junction bases unmatched: 7. The DNA of the CDR3 is TGTGCCAGCAGTTACTCTTTGAAGCGGGGGGGCCCTGGGGCCAACGTCCTGACTTTC. Translated: CASSYSLKRGGPGANVLTF.

This clone was seen a single time. V is TRBV7-2 and J is TRBJ2-7; maybe TRBD2 (6 bases). V was shortened by 1 base and J by 5 bases, with 12 bases between the two germline ends. Germline assignment: CDR1 SGHTA and CDR2 FQGNSA. The CDR3 runs 14 residues. CDR3 DNA sequence: TGTGCCAGCAGCTTAGTGGGAGGCAGGCACGAGCAGTACTTC. The encoded protein is CASSLVGGRHEQYF.

This clone was observed a handful of times. V gene TRBV6-6 combines with J gene TRBJ1-2; 8 nucleotides agree with TRBD1. The CDR3 loop spans 14 amino acids. J lost 1 base, V lost 2 bases, and 0 bases had no gene match. From germline, CDR1 is MNHNY and CDR2 SVGAGI (reference sequence). The CDR3 loop is CASSYGQGNYGYTF. The CDR3 nucleotides read TGTGCCAGCAGTTACGGACAGGGTAACTATGGCTACACCTTC.